The clone carrying this T cell receptor beta chain appeared a single time. This record comes from a study of blood T cell repertoires in COVID-19. Study overall: COVID-19 samples from acute and convalescent phases originated in the United States, Italy and Spain. PBMCs, B-cell-depleted T cells, or T cells were the source of the cDNA or gDNA that made up the material.

The authors' processing: For nucleated cells, counts were estimated from reference gene primer amplification. This table comes from immunoSEQ multiplex PCR, and its TCRdb copy is limited to in-frame clones, with some not included. D and trimming were read from the DNA, whereas the V and J calls and clone size are those reported in that table. Of 71,000 or so clones listed, over 75% are singletons. CDR1 LGHNA and CDR2 YNFKEQ come from the germline V gene. The CDR3 sequence is 16 residues long. Deletions cut 0 bases from V and 1 base from J, with 10 bases between. The chain has TRBV4-2 and TRBJ2-1; a weak D match, TRBD1 (6 bases). The material sequenced was peripheral blood. The TCR sequence derives from a man between 50 and 59 years old with acute or convalescent COVID-19. The CDR3: CASSQDWQGSYNEQFF. The CDR3 bases are TGTGCCAGCAGCCAAGATTGGCAGGGGTCCTACAATGAGCAGTTCTTC.